This TCR beta chain was obtained from a study of T-cell reconstitution after alpha-beta-depleted transplantation in children. This clonotype turned up a few times. The germline V gene encodes CDR1 SGHDT and CDR2 YYEEEE. This CDR3 region has 16 residues. The ends were cut back, 3 bases at V and 0 bases at J, with 13 bases in the middle. TCRbeta library construction was performed incorporating unique molecular identifiers. TCRdb re-derived calls from the PCR reads in MiXCR, one entry per CDR3 protein. The sample holds hundreds of thousands of distinct CDR3 sequences, 16% seen once. The clonotype comes from a human donor who donated a stem cell graft to a child with acute myeloid leukemia. J is TRBJ2-1 and V is TRBV5-6; tentatively, D is TRBD2 (5 bases). The starting material was PBMCs from the stem cell graft donor, obtained from the stem cell graft. The CDR3: CASSWAGKPSYNEQFF. CDR3 nucleotide sequence: TGTGCCAGCAGCTGGGCCGGGAAACCCTCCTACAATGAGCAGTTCTTC.